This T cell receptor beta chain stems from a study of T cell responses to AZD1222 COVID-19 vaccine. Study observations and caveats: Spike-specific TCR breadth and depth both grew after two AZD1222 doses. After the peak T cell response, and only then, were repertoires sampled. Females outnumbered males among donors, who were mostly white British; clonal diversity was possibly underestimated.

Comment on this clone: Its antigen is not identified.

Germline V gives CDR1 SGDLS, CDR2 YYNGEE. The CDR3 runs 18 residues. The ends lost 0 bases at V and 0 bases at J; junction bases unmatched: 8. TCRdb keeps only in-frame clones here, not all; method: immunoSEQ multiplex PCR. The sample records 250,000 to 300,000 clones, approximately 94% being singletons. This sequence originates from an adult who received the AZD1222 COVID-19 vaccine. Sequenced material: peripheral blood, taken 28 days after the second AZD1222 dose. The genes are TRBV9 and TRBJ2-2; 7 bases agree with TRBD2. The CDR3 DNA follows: TGTGCCAGCAGCGTAGTGTTAGCGGGTCCCGCGAACACCGGGGAGCTGTTTTTT. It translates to CASSVVLAGPANTGELFF. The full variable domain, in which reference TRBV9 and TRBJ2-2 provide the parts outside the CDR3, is DSGVTQTPKHLITATGQRVTLRCSPRSGDLSVYWYQQSLDQGLQFLIQYYNGEERAKGNILERFSAQQFPDLHSELNLSSLELGDSALYFCASSVVLAGPANTGELFFGEGSRLTVL.